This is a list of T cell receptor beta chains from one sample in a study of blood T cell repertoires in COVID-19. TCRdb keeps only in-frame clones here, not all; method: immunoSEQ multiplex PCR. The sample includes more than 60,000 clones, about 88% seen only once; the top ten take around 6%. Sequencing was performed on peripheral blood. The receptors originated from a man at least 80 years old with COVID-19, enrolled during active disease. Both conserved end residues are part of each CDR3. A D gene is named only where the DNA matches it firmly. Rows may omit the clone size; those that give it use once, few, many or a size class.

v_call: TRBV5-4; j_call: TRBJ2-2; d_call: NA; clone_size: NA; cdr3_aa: CASSHRTTNTGELFF; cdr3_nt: TGTGCCAGCAGCCACCGGACAACGAACACCGGGGAGCTGTTTTTT
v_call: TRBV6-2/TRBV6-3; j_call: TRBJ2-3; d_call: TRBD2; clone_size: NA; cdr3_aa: CASSIPRLAKWCF; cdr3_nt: TGTGCCAGCAGTATCCCCAGACTAGCGAAGTGGTGTTTT
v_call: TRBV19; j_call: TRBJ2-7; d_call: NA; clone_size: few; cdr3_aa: CASQPGEWPYEQYF; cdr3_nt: TGTGCCTCCCAGCCCGGGGAGTGGCCCTACGAGCAGTACTTC
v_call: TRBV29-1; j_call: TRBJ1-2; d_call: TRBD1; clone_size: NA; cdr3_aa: CSADRGGAYGYTF; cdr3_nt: TGCAGCGCCGACAGGGGGGGGGCTTATGGCTACACCTTC
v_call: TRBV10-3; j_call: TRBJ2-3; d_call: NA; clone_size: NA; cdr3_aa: CAISESVREDTQYF; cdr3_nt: TGTGCCATCAGTGAGTCTGTCCGAGAAGATACGCAGTATTTT
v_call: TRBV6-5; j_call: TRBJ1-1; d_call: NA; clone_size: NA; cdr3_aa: CASSYQGPSRAFF; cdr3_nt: TGTGCCAGCAGTTATCAGGGGCCGAGTCGGGCTTTCTTT
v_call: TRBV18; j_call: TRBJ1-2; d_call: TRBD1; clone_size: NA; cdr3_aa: CASSPPYRGSFGYTF; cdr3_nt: TGTGCCAGCTCACCACCGTACAGGGGAAGTTTTGGCTACACCTTC
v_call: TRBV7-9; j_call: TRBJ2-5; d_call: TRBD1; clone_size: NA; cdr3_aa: CASSLGQGWQETQYF; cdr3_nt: TGTGCCAGCAGCTTAGGACAGGGATGGCAAGAGACCCAGTACTTC
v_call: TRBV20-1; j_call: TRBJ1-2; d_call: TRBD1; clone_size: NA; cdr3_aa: CRSRTGVGYTF; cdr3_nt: TGCAGGTCGCGGACAGGGGTGGGCTACACCTTC
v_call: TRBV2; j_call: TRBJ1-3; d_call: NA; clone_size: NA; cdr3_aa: CASRPMGQGSGNTIYF; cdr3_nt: TGTGCCAGCCGGCCGATGGGGCAGGGTTCTGGAAACACCATATATTTT
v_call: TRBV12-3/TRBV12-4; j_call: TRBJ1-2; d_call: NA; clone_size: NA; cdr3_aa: CASSLGGRYGYTF; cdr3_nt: TGTGCCAGCAGTTTAGGGGGGAGGTATGGCTACACCTTC
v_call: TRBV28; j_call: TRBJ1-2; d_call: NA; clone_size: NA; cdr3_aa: CASSSSVGGRANGYTF; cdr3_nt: NA
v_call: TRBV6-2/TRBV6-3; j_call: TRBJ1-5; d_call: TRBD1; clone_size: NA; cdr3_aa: CASSRDRGQGQPQHF; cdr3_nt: TGTGCCAGCAGCAGGGACAGGGGGCAGGGTCAGCCCCAGCATTTT
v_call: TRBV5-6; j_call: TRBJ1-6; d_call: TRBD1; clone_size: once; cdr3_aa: CASSSGTGEYNSPLHF; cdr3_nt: TGTGCCAGCAGTTCCGGGACAGGGGAATATAATTCACCCCTCCACTTT
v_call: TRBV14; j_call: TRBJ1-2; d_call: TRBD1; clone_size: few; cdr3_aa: CASSQGTGDDYGYTF; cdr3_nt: TGTGCCAGCAGCCAAGGGACAGGGGATGACTATGGCTACACCTTC
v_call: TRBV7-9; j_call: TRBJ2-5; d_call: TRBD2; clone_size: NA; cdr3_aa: CASDLGGSQETQYF; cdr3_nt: TGTGCCAGCGATCTGGGGGGGTCCCAAGAGACCCAGTACTTC
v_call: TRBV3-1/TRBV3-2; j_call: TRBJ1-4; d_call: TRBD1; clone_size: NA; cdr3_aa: CASSASTGGREKLFF; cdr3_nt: TGTGCCAGCAGCGCCTCTACAGGGGGCAGGGAAAAACTGTTTTTT
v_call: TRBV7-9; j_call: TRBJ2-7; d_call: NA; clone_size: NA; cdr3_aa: CASSFPGSYEQYF; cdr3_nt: TGTGCCAGCAGCTTCCCCGGCTCCTACGAGCAGTACTTC
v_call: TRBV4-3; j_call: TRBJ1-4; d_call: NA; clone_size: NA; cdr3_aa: CASSQETGRKLFF; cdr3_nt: TGCGCCAGCAGCCAAGAAACAGGGCGTAAGCTGTTTTTT